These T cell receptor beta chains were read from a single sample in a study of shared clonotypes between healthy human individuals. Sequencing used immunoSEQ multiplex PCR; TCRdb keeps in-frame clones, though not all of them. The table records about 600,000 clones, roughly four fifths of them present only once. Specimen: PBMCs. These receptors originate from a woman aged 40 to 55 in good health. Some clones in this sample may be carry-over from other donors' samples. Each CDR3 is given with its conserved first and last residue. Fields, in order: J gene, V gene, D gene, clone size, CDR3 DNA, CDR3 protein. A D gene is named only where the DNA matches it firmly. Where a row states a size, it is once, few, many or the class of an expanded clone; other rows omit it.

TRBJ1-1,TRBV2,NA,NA,TGTGCCAGCAGTCAGTCTGGGAACACTGAAGCTTTCTTT,CASSQSGNTEAFF
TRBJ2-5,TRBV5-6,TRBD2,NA,TGTGCCAGCAGCTTGGCACTAGCGGGAGGCCAAGAGACCCAGTACTTC,CASSLALAGGQETQYF
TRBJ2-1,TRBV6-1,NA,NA,TGTGCCAGCAGCGGTATTGCTGGGCAGTTCTTC,CASSGIAGQFF
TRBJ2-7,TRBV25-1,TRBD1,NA,TGTGCCACCGGACAGGGAGGTCGCTACGAGCAGTACTTC,CATGQGGRYEQYF
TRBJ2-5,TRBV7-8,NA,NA,TGTGCCAGCAGCTCATCGGGGGTACCCCAAGAGACCCAGTACTTC,CASSSSGVPQETQYF
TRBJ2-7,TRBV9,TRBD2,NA,TGTGCCAGCAGCGTAGAGCCGCTAGCGGGAGCTTACGAGCAGTACTTC,CASSVEPLAGAYEQYF
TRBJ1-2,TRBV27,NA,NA,TGTGCCAGCAGTTTAAGCGCCGCTACTACCTATGGCTACACCTTC,CASSLSAATTYGYTF
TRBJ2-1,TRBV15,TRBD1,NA,TGTGCCACCAGCCGCAGACAGGGGAGTGAGCAGTTCTTC,CATSRRQGSEQFF
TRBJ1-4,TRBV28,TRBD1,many,TGTGCCAGCAGTTTAGCGGGACAGAGTCATGAAAAACTGTTTTTT,CASSLAGQSHEKLFF
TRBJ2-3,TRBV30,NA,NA,TGTGCCTGGAGTGTGACGGGGGGCACAGATACGCAGTATTTT,CAWSVTGGTDTQYF
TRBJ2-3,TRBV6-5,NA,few,TGTGCCAGCAGTTACGGGCAGTACACAGATACGCAGTATTTT,CASSYGQYTDTQYF
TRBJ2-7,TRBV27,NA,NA,TGTGCCAGCAGTACCCGGAGCTCCTACGAGCAGTACTTC,CASSTRSSYEQYF
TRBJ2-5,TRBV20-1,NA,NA,TGCAGTGCTAGACTAGCCGAGACCCAGTACTTC,CSARLAETQYF
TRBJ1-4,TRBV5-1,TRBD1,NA,TGCGCCAGCAGCTGGCAGGGGGCTGGTAATGAAAAACTGTTTTTT,CASSWQGAGNEKLFF
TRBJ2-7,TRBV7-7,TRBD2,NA,TGTGCTAGCAGTCCTAGACTAGCGGGACCTTACGAGCAGTACTTC,CASSPRLAGPYEQYF
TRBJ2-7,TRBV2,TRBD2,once,TGTGCCAGCAGTATGACTAGCGGGAGGGCCGAGCAGTACTTC,CASSMTSGRAEQYF
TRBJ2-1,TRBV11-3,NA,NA,TGTGCCAGCAGCTTAGTGGGAGGTGAGCAGTTCTTC,CASSLVGGEQFF
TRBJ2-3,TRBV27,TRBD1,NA,TGTGCCAGCAGTTTATACGTGGGGACAGGGCAAAATACGCAGTATTTT,CASSLYVGTGQNTQYF
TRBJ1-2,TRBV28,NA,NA,TGTGCCAGCAGTTTATGGGGTCGAGCTAACTATGGCTACACCTTC,CASSLWGRANYGYTF
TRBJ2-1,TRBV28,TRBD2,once,TGTGCCAGCACCGCTAGCGGTTACAATGAGCAGTTCTTC,CASTASGYNEQFF
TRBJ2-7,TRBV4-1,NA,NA,TGCGCCAGCAGCCAACTCGGGAGTTCCTACGAGCAGTACTTC,CASSQLGSSYEQYF
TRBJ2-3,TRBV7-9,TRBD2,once,TGTGCCAGCAGCTTAAAATCAGCGGGAACCCCTTCCACAGATACGCAGTATTTT,CASSLKSAGTPSTDTQYF
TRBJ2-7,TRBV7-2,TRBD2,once,TGTGCCAGCAGCGTGGGACTAGCGGGAGGGCGCGAGCAGTACTTC,CASSVGLAGGREQYF
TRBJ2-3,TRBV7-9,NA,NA,TGTGCCAGCAGCTTAACCAGGCTTAGCACAGATACGCAGTATTTT,CASSLTRLSTDTQYF
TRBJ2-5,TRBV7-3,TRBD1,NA,TGTGCCAGCAGCTTAGGGAACAGGGGGCGGCAAGAGACCCAGTACTTC,CASSLGNRGRQETQYF
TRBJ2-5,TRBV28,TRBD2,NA,TGTGCCAGCAGGGTTCTAGCGGGAGGACGGACCCAGTACTTC,CASRVLAGGRTQYF
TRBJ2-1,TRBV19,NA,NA,TGTGCCAGTAGTACACATACTCAACAGGGTGGGCGTTGGAATGAGCAGTTCTTC,CASSTHTQQGGRWNEQFF
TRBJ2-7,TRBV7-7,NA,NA,TGTGCTAGCAGCCGAACGGACGGGTCCGAGCAGTACTTC,CASSRTDGSEQYF
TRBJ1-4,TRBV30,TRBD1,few,TGTGCCTGGAGCGGGGACAGGGTTAATGAAAAACTGTTTTTT,CAWSGDRVNEKLFF
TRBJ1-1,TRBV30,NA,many,TGTGCCTGGAGTCTTGGACGGTTGAACACTGAAGCTTTCTTT,CAWSLGRLNTEAFF
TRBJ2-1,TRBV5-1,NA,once,TGCGCCAGCAGCGTACACTGGAGCTCCTACAATGAGCAGTTCTTC,CASSVHWSSYNEQFF
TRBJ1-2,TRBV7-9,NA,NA,TGTGCCAGCAGCTTAGGGTTGGATGGCTACACCTTC,CASSLGLDGYTF
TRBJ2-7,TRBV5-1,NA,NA,TGCGCCAGCAGGGCTACGAGTACGGGAGAGCAGTACTTC,CASRATSTGEQYF
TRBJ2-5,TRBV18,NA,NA,TGTGCCAGCTCGCCTAACTTGGACAGCTCCCAAGAGACCCAGTACTTC,CASSPNLDSSQETQYF
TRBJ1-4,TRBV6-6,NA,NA,TGTGCCAGCAGTTACCCCGGGGGGCCTACTAATGAAAAACTGTTTTTT,CASSYPGGPTNEKLFF
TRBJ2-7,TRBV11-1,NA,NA,TGTGCCAGCAGCTTAGCCCCACGGGACAACTACGAGCAGTACTTC,CASSLAPRDNYEQYF
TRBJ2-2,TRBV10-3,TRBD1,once,TGTGCCACCTCAAATTCAAGGGGGCCAAACACCGGCCCCGGGGAGCTGTTTTTT,CATSNSRGPNTGPGELFF
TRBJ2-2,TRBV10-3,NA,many,TGTGCCACGGGGGACCCGCCGGGCGGGGAGCTGTTTTTT,CATGDPPGGELFF
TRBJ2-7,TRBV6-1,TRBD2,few,TGTGCCAGCAGTGAAGAACCTAGCGGGGATTTCTACGAGCAGTACTTC,CASSEEPSGDFYEQYF
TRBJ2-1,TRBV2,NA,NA,TGTGCCAGCACAAATAGGGACTCCCTGCAGTTCTTC,CASTNRDSLQFF
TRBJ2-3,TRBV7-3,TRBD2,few,TGTGCCAGCAGCTTAAGCCTAGCGGGAGGAGGAGATACGCAGTATTTT,CASSLSLAGGGDTQYF
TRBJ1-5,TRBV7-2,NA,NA,TGTGCCAGCAGCTCGGGACAACCCGGGGAGCCCCAGCATTTT,CASSSGQPGEPQHF
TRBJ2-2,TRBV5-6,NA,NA,TGTGCCAGCAGCTTGGGACACACGAACACCGGGGAGCTGTTTTTT,CASSLGHTNTGELFF
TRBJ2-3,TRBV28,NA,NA,TGTGCCAGCAGTTTACCGGGCCGGGGGCGTGATACGCAGTATTTT,CASSLPGRGRDTQYF
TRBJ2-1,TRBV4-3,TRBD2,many,TGCGCCAGCAGCCACGTCCTGGCTAGCGGGGGTGAGCAGTTCTTC,CASSHVLASGGEQFF
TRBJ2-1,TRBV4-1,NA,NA,TGCGCCAGCAGCCAAAGGGGCGTAGGTCAGGGACTTTACAATGAGCAGTTCTTC,CASSQRGVGQGLYNEQFF
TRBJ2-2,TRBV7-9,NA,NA,TGTGCCAGCAGCTCAATAGCCCAGAACACCGGGGAGCTGTTTTTT,CASSSIAQNTGELFF
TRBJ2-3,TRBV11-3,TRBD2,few,TGTGCCAGCAGCCAACTAGCGGGGGGCACAGATACGCAGTATTTT,CASSQLAGGTDTQYF
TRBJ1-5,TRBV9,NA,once,TGTGCCAGCAGCGTACAGGCCAGCATGCAGCCCCAGCATTTT,CASSVQASMQPQHF
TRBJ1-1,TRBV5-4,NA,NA,TGTGCCAGCAGCTTGGGGGGCAGCATGAACACTGAAGCTTTCTTT,CASSLGGSMNTEAFF